This T cell receptor (beta chain) was recovered during a study of shared clonotypes between healthy human individuals. Study observations and caveats: Among donors, the sharing of clonotypes was expected to be influenced by sequencing depth.

A word on this clone: Its antigen is currently unknown.

Terminally differentiated effector memory CD45RA+ cells were excluded from the naive CD8 cells, which were CD45RO-negative and positively selected for CCR7. All donors qualified as healthy HIV-negative adults and had experienced no recent acute infections or vaccinations. Assay: immunoSEQ multiplex PCR; the TCRdb copy retains only in-frame clones and omits some. The profile shows around 1,900,000 clones, 80% to 95% of them singletons. The CDR3 is 16 amino acids. V lost 0 bases, J lost 6 bases, and 6 bases stayed unmatched. CDR1 SGDLS and CDR2 YYNGEE come from the germline V gene. This chain links TRBV9 with TRBJ2-1, with TRBD1 identical over 10 bases. The sample taken for sequencing was naive CD8+ T cells from PBMCs. The sequence came from a man aged 18 to 35 in good health. Some clones in this sample may be carry-over from other donors' samples. The CDR3 sequence: CASSVAWDRGLNEQFF. CDR3 DNA: TGTGCCAGCAGCGTAGCTTGGGACAGGGGTCTCAATGAGCAGTTCTTC.